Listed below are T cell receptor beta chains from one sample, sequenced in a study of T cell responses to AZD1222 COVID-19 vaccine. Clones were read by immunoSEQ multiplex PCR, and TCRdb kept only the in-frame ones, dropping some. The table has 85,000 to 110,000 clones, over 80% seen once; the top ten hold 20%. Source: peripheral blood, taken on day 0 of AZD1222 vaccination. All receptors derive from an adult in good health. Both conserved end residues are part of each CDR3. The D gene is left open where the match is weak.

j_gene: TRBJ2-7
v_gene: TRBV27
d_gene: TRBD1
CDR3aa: CASRRDRSPPYEQYF

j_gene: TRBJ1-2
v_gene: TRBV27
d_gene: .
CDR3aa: CASSLSADNYGYTF

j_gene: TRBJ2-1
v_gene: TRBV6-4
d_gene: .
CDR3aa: CATQETGSGEQFF

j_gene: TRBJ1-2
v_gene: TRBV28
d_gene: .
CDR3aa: CASSLDGLGGGYTF

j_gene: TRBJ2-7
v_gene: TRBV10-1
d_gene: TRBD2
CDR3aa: CASSETSGNTYEQYF

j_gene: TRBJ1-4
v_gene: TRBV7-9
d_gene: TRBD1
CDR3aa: CASSSRQGEKLFF

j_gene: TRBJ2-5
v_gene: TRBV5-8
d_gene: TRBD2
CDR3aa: CASSRGTSGGSAETQYF

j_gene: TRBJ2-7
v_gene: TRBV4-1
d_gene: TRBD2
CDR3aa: CASSQDLQRGAYEQYF

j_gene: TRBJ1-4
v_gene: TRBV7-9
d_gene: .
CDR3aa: CASSPRTGGEKLFF

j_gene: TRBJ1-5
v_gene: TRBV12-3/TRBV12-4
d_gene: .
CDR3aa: CASRLTGNQPQHF

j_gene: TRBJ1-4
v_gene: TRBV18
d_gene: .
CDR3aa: CASSPGVNEKLFF

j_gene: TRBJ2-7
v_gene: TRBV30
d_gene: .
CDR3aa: CAWTHAGYEQYF

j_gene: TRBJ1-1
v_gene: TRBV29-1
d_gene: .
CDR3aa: CSVLNDLNTEAFF

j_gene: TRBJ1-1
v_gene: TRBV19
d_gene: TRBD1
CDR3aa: CASSTGGRDTEAFF

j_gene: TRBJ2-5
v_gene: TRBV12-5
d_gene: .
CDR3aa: CASGLFEETQYF

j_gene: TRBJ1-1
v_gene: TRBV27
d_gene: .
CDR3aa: CASSPMSAGRLGTEAFF

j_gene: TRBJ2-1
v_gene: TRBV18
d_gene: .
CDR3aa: CASSPPRLINEQFF

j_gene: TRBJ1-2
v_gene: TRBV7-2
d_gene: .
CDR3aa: CASSPGYGYTF

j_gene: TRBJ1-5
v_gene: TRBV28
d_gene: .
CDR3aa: CASSIETGTYQPQHF

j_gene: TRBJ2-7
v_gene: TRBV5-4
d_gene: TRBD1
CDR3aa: CASSLRTGGEQYF

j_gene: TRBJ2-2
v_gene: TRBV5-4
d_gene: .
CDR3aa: CASSYPPGNTGELFF

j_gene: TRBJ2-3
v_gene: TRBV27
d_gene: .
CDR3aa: CASLRATDTQYF

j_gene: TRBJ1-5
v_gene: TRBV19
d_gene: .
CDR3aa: CASSLPGGSNQPQHF

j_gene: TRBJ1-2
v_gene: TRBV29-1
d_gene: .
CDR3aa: CSGGTYYGYTF

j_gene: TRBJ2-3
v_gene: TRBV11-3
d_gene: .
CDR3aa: CASSPRCHSSLPTDTQYF

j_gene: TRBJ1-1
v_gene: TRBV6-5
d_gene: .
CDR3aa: CASFTVNTEAFF

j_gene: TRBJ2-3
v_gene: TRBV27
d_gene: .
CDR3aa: CASKLGQSTDTQYF

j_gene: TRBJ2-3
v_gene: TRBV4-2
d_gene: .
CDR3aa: CASSQDQGGATTDTQYF

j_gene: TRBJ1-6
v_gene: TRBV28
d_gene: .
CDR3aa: CASSAGAYSPLHF

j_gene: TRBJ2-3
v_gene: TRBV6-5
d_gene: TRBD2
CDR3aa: CASSYRGRGDTQYF